Listed below are T cell receptor beta chains from one sample, sequenced in a study of T cell repertoires in cytomegalovirus infection. One entry per CDR3 protein results from TCRdb running MiXCR on the reads. The data show about 900,000 distinct CDR3 sequences, approximately 31% seen once. These receptors' antigens are unknown. Source: cultured CD8+ T cells from PBMCs, taken from culture after CMV antigen stimulation. The origin of the receptors is a human donor in good health (CMV status not recorded). Some clones in this sample may be carry-over from other donors' samples. Each CDR3 is given with its conserved first and last residue. Each record gives: clone size, D gene, V gene, J gene, CDR3 protein, CDR3 DNA. The D gene is left open where the match is weak. Clone size is shown for a subset of rows, as once, few, many or a class of expanded clone.

.,.,TRBV14,TRBJ2-1,CASSQEDYNEQFF,TGTGCCAGCAGCCAAGAAGACTACAATGAGCAGTTCTTC
few,TRBD2,TRBV6-2/TRBV6-3,TRBJ2-5,CASSYSIVSGGLQETQYF,TGTGCCAGCAGTTACTCGATTGTGAGCGGGGGCCTCCAAGAGACCCAGTACTTC
many,.,TRBV11-1,TRBJ2-1,CASSLVERNEQFF,TGTGCCAGCAGCTTAGTTGAGAGGAATGAGCAGTTCTTC
.,.,TRBV6-2/TRBV6-3,TRBJ1-5,CASSYSPSRNQPQHF,TGTGCCAGCAGTTACTCCCCGTCGCGCAATCAGCCCCAGCATTTT
.,TRBD2,TRBV6-1,TRBJ2-3,CASSFTGGRDTQYF,TGTGCCAGCAGTTTTACGGGGGGGCGGGATACGCAGTATTTT
.,TRBD1,TRBV2,TRBJ2-2,CASSRDRPANTGELFF,TGTGCCAGCAGTCGGGACAGGCCTGCGAACACCGGGGAGCTGTTTTTT
many,.,TRBV7-9,TRBJ1-6,CASSPNGAYNSPLHF,TGTGCCAGCAGTCCTAACGGAGCCTATAATTCACCCCTCCACTTT
.,.,TRBV4-1,TRBJ1-1,CASSHPRDPGRGATEAFF,TGCGCCAGCAGCCACCCCCGGGACCCAGGGAGGGGGGCCACTGAAGCTTTCTTT
many,TRBD1,TRBV7-2,TRBJ2-1,CASSPSQGMGNEQFF,TGTGCCAGCAGCCCTTCACAGGGGATGGGCAATGAGCAGTTCTTC
many,.,TRBV7-6,TRBJ1-1,CASSPFEGQMNTEAFF,TGTGCCAGCAGCCCCTTTGAGGGGCAGATGAACACTGAAGCTTTCTTT
many,TRBD2,TRBV7-6,TRBJ2-7,CASSLEGGGFYEQYF,TGTGCCAGCAGCTTAGAGGGCGGGGGATTCTACGAGCAGTACTTC
few,.,TRBV6-1,TRBJ1-2,CASSISPFYGYTF,TGTGCCAGCAGTATTTCACCTTTCTATGGCTACACCTTC
.,.,TRBV27,TRBJ2-3,CASNSRQAGREDTQYF,TGTGCCAGCAACTCTCGACAGGCCGGTCGGGAAGATACGCAGTATTTT
few,.,TRBV7-8,TRBJ2-5,CASSPSPEETQYF,TGTGCCAGCAGCCCCAGTCCAGAAGAGACCCAGTACTTC
few,TRBD2,TRBV5-4,TRBJ2-5,CASSPPGLAGSGTQYF,TGTGCCAGCAGCCCACCGGGACTAGCGGGTTCCGGGACCCAGTACTTC
few,.,TRBV5-4,TRBJ1-1,CASSGGAAIGAFF,TGTGCCAGCAGCGGTGGAGCTGCCATAGGAGCTTTCTTT
.,.,TRBV6-8,TRBJ1-6,CASSYVGSSPLHF,TGTGCCAGCAGTTACGTGGGGAGTTCACCCCTCCACTTT
many,TRBD1,TRBV7-2,TRBJ1-2,CASSFLGQTYGYTF,TGTGCCAGCAGCTTCCTGGGACAGACCTATGGCTACACCTTC
.,.,TRBV7-6,TRBJ1-1,CASSLRAGGADTEAFF,TGTGCCAGCAGCTTACGTGCTGGGGGGGCGGACACTGAAGCTTTCTTT
few,.,TRBV2,TRBJ2-2,CASSDRGGGTDTGELFF,TGTGCCAGCAGTGATAGGGGAGGCGGGACGGACACCGGGGAGCTGTTTTTT
many,.,TRBV7-9,TRBJ2-7,CASSLGVYEQYF,TGTGCCAGCAGCTTAGGAGTCTACGAGCAGTACTTC
few,TRBD1,TRBV2,TRBJ1-5,CASSDGQGAIQPQHF,TGTGCCAGCAGTGACGGCCAGGGGGCTATTCAGCCCCAGCATTTT
few,TRBD1,TRBV6-6,TRBJ2-5,CASSRQGPTIQETQYF,TGTGCCAGCAGCCGACAGGGGCCCACCATCCAAGAGACCCAGTACTTC
few,TRBD2,TRBV7-9,TRBJ2-2,CASSFGSGNVNTGELFF,TGTGCCAGCAGCTTCGGTAGCGGGAACGTGAACACCGGGGAGCTGTTTTTT
.,TRBD1,TRBV6-2/TRBV6-3,TRBJ2-1,CASRPPGQVSNEQFF,TGTGCCAGCAGACCCCCGGGACAGGTGTCCAATGAGCAGTTCTTC
.,.,TRBV10-3,TRBJ2-3,CAISERLPLDTQYF,TGTGCCATCAGTGAGCGACTCCCCTTGGATACGCAGTATTTT
many,.,TRBV7-2,TRBJ2-5,CASGGGSKETQYF,TGTGCCAGCGGGGGGGGCAGCAAAGAGACCCAGTACTTC
few,.,TRBV7-9,TRBJ2-1,CAPFAPKRTGRPLGEQFF,TGTGCCCCCTTCGCCCCCAAACGAACGGGGCGCCCTTTAGGTGAGCAGTTCTTC
few,.,TRBV20-1,TRBJ1-4,CSARDHLRDNEKLFF,TGCAGTGCTAGAGACCATTTGAGGGATAATGAAAAACTGTTTTTT
few,.,TRBV27,TRBJ2-1,CASSTVSSGHEQFF,TGTGCCAGCAGCACCGTAAGTAGTGGTCATGAGCAGTTCTTC
few,.,TRBV10-3,TRBJ2-3,CAISESISLRTSTDTQYF,TGTGCCATCAGTGAGTCTATAAGTTTAAGGACTAGCACAGATACGCAGTATTTT
.,.,TRBV10-3,TRBJ1-1,CAISESRKGTEAFF,TGTGCCATCAGTGAGTCGAGAAAGGGAACTGAAGCTTTCTTT
few,TRBD2,TRBV27,TRBJ2-1,CASSLSSRWTSGRYSSYNEQFF,TGTGCCAGCAGTTTATCGTCCCGGTGGACTAGCGGGAGATACAGCTCCTACAATGAGCAGTTCTTC
many,TRBD2,TRBV7-9,TRBJ2-3,CASSTGGASTDTQYF,TGTGCCAGCAGTACCGGGGGGGCTAGCACAGATACGCAGTATTTT
.,.,TRBV6-1,TRBJ2-7,CASRQSQGSSYEQYF,TGTGCCAGCAGACAGAGCCAGGGGAGCTCCTACGAGCAGTACTTC
once,TRBD2,TRBV12-3/TRBV12-4,TRBJ2-1,CASRQAGDPSRYNEQFF,TGTGCCAGCAGACAAGCGGGGGACCCCTCTCGTTACAATGAGCAGTTCTTC
once,.,TRBV6-5,TRBJ2-1,CASSYSRTVGLDEQFF,TGTGCCAGCAGTTACTCGAGGACAGTGGGCTTAGATGAGCAGTTCTTC
.,.,TRBV9,TRBJ1-6,CASSVGGVGSPLHF,TGTGCCAGCAGCGTAGGAGGGGTGGGTTCACCCCTCCACTTT
.,.,TRBV5-4,TRBJ2-3,CASSPLEWGDSTQYF,TGTGCCAGCAGCCCTCTCGAGTGGGGAGATAGTACGCAGTATTTT
.,.,TRBV7-6,TRBJ2-2,CASSLDYFTGELFF,TGTGCCAGCAGTTTGGACTATTTCACCGGGGAGCTGTTTTTT
few,.,TRBV14,TRBJ2-1,CASSPSGARLNEQFF,TGTGCCAGCAGCCCGTCGGGAGCAAGGCTCAATGAGCAGTTCTTC
.,.,TRBV11-3,TRBJ2-3,CASSPVRGLSTDTQYF,TGTGCCAGCAGCCCGGTACGGGGGCTAAGCACAGATACGCAGTATTTT
.,TRBD1,TRBV19,TRBJ2-7,CASRRGTEDSYEQYF,TGTGCCAGTAGACGTGGGACAGAAGACTCCTACGAGCAGTACTTC
.,TRBD2,TRBV28,TRBJ2-2,CATQLAESTGELFF,TGTGCCACCCAACTAGCGGAGAGCACCGGGGAGCTGTTTTTT
.,.,TRBV24-1,TRBJ1-5,CATSEGLYSNQPQHF,TGTGCCACCAGTGAAGGCCTATATAGCAATCAGCCCCAGCATTTT
few,.,TRBV7-6,TRBJ1-1,CASSLAPTGQGGTEAFF,TGTGCCAGCAGCTTAGCCCCGACCGGCCAGGGTGGCACTGAAGCTTTCTTT
.,.,TRBV7-6,TRBJ2-5,CASCRVIGLVETQYF,TGTGCCAGCTGCCGTGTCATCGGCCTAGTGGAGACCCAGTACTTC
few,TRBD1,TRBV20-1,TRBJ1-2,CSALDREGPYGYTF,TGCAGTGCCCTCGACAGGGAAGGCCCCTATGGCTACACCTTC
.,TRBD2,TRBV27,TRBJ2-1,CASRVLAGGYNEQFF,TGTGCCAGCAGAGTTCTAGCGGGGGGGTACAATGAGCAGTTCTTC
few,TRBD2,TRBV12-3/TRBV12-4,TRBJ2-1,CASSLMASGGNEQFF,TGTGCCAGCAGTTTAATGGCTAGCGGGGGTAATGAGCAGTTCTTC
.,.,TRBV9,TRBJ1-2,CASSVGDNPYGYTF,TGTGCCAGCAGCGTAGGAGATAACCCCTATGGCTACACCTTC
.,TRBD1,TRBV19,TRBJ1-5,CASSQSSGGGNQPQHF,TGTGCCAGTAGCCAATCGTCAGGGGGTGGAAATCAGCCCCAGCATTTT
.,.,TRBV4-1,TRBJ2-7,CASSQDRRVQYF,TGCGCCAGCAGCCAAGATCGAAGGGTACAGTACTTC